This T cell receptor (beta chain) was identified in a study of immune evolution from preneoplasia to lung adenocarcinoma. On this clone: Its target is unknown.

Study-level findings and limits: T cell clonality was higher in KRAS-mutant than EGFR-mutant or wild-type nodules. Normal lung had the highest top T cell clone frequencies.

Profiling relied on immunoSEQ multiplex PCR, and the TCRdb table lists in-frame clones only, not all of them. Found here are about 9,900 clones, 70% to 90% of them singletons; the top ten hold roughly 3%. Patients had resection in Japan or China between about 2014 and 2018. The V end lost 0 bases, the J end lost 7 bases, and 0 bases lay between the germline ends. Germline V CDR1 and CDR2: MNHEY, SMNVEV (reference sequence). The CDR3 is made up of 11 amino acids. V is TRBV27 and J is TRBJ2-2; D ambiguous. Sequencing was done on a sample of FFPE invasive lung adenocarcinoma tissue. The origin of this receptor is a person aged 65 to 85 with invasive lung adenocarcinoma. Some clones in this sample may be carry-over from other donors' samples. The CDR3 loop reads CASSLSGELFF. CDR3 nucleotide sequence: TGTGCCAGCAGTTTATCCGGGGAGCTGTTTTTT.